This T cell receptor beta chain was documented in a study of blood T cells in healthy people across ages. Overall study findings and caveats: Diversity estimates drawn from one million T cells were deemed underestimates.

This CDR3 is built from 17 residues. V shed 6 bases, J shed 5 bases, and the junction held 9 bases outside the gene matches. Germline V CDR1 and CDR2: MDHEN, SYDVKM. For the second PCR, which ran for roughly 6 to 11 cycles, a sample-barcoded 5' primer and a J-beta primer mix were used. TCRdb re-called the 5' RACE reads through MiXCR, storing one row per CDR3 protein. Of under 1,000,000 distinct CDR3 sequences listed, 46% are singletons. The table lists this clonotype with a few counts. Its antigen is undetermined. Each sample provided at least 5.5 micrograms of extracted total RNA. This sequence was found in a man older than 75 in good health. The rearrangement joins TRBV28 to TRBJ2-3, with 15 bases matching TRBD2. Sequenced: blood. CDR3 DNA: TGTGCCAGCAGCACGCCACGGACTAGCGGGAGGGTAGATACGCAGTATTTT. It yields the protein CASSTPRTSGRVDTQYF.